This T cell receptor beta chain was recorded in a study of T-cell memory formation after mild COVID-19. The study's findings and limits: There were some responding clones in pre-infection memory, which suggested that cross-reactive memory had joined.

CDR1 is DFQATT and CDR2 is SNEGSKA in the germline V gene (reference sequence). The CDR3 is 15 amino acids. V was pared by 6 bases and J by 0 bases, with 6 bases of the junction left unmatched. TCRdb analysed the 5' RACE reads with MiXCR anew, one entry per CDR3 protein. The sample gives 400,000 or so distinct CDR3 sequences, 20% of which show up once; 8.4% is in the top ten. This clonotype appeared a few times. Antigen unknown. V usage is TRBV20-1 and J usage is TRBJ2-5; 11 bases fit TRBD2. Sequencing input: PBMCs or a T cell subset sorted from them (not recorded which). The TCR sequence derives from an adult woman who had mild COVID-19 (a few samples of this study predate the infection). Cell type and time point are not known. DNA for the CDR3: TGCAGTGCCCGAACTAGCGGGGGCAACCAAGAGACCCAGTACTTC. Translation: CSARTSGGNQETQYF.